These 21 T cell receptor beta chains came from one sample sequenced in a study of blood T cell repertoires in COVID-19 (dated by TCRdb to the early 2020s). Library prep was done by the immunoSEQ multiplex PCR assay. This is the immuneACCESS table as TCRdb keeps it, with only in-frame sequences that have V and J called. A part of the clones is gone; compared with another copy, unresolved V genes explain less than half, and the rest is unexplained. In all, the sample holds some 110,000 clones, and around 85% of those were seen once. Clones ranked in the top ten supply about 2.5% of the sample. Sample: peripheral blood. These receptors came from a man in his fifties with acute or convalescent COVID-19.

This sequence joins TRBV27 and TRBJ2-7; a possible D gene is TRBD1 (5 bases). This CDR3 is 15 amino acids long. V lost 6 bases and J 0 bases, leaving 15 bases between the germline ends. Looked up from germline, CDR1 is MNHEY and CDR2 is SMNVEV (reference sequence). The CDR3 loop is CASRGLTGSSYEQYF. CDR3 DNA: TGTGCCAGCAGGGGGCTTACAGGAAGCTCCTACGAGCAGTACTTC.

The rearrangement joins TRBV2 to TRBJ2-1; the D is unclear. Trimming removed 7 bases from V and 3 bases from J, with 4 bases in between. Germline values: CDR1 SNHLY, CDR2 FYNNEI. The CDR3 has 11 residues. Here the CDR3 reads CASTIYNEQFF. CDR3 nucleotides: TGTGCCAGCACAATCTACAATGAGCAGTTCTTC.

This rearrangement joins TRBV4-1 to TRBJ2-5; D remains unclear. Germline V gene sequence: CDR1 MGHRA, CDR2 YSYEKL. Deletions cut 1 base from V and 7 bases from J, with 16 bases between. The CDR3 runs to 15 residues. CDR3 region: CASSQGVFGSSTQYF. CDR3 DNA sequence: TGCGCCAGCAGCCAAGGTGTATTCGGGTCGTCGACCCAGTACTTC.

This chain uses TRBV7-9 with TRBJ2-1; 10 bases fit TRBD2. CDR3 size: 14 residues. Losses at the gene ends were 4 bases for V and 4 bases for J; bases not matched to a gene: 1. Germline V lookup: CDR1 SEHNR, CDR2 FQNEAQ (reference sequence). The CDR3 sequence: CASSSTSGYNEQFF. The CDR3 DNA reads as TGTGCCAGCAGCTCGACTAGCGGGTACAATGAGCAGTTCTTC.

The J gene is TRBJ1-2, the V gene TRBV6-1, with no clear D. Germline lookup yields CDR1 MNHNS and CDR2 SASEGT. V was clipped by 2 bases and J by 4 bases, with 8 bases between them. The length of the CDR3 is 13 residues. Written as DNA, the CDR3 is TGTGCCAGCAGTGAAAGCCTTGGCTATGGCTACACCTTC. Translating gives CASSESLGYGYTF.

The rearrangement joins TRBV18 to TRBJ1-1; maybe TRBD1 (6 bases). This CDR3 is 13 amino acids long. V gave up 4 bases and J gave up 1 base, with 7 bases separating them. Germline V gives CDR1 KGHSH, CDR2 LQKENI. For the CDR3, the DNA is TGTGCCAGCTCACAGGGGGAGAACACTGAAGCTTTCTTT. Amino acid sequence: CASSQGENTEAFF.

CDR3 protein: CASSPQLAGRETQYF. In DNA, the CDR3 is TGTGCCAGCTCACCACAACTAGCGGGACGGGAGACCCAGTACTTC. The rearrangement joins TRBV18 to TRBJ2-5; TRBD2 matches 10 bases. Germline V CDR1 and CDR2: KGHSH, LQKENI. The CDR3 sequence is 15 residues long. Germline trimming cut 1 base from V and 5 bases from J; bases unmatched to any gene: 4. Variable domain in full (rest from reference TRBV18 and TRBJ2-5): NAGVMQNPRHLVRRRGQEARLRCSPMKGHSHVYWYRQLPEEGLKFMVYLQKENIIDESGMPKERFSAEFPKEGPSILRIQQVVRGDSAAYFCASSPQLAGRETQYFGPGTRLLVL.

The CDR3, as DNA: TGTGCCAGCCAGGTCCAGCAGGGGGCATTGCGGGCTTTCTTT. This sequence encodes CASQVQQGALRAFF. The rearrangement joins TRBV6-5 to TRBJ1-1; 8 bases are shared with TRBD1. V trimming: 8 bases; J trimming: 11 bases; junction bases outside the gene matches: 16. The germline V gene has CDR1 MNHEY and CDR2 SVGAGI. This CDR3 has 14 amino acids.

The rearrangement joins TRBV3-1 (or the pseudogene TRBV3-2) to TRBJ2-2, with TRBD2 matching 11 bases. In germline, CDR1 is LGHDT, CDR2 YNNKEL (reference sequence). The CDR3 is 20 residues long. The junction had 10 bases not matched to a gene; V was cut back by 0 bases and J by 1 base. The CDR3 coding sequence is TGTGCCAGCAGCCAAGATTCTCTGTTACTAGCGGGGGAGAACACCGGGGAGCTGTTTTTT. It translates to CASSQDSLLLAGENTGELFF.

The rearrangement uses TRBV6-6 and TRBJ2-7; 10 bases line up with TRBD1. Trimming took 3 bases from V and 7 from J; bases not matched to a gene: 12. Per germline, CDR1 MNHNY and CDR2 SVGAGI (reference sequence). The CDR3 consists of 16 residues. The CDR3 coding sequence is TGTGCCAGCAGTTATGGAAATCGACAGGGGGCGAAAGAGCAGTACTTC. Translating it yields CASSYGNRQGAKEQYF.

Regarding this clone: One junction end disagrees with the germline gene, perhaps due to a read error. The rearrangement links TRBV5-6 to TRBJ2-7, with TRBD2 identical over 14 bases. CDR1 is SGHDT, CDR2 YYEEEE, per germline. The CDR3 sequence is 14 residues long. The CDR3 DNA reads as TGTGCCAGCAGCTTTCCGACTAGCGGGAGGGCCGAAATCTTC. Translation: CASSFPTSGRAEIF.

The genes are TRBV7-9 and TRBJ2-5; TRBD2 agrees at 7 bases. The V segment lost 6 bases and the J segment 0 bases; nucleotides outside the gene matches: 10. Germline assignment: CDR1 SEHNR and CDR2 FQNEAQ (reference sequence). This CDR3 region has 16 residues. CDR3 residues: CASSFVGGTYQETQYF. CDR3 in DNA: TGTGCCAGCAGTTTCGTGGGGGGGACGTACCAAGAGACCCAGTACTTC.

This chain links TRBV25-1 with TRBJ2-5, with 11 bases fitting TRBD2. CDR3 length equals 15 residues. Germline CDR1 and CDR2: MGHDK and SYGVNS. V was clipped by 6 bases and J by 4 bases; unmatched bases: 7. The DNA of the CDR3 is TGTGCCAGCAGCCTTAGCGGGAGGGCCGGAGAGACCCAGTACTTC. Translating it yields CASSLSGRAGETQYF.

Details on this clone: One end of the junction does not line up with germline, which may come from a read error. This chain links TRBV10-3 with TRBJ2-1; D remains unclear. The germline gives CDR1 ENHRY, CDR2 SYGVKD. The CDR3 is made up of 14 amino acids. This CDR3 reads CAISESNSHNEQFF. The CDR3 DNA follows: TGTGCCATCAGTGAGTCGAACTCCCACAATGAGCAGTTCTTC.

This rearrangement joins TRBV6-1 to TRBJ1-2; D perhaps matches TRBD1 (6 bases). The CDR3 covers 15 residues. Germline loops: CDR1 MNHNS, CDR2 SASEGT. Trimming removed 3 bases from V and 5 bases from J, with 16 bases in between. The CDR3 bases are TGTGCCAGCAGTGATAGGGGTGGGGGCAGTTATGGCTACACCTTC. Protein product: CASSDRGGGSYGYTF.

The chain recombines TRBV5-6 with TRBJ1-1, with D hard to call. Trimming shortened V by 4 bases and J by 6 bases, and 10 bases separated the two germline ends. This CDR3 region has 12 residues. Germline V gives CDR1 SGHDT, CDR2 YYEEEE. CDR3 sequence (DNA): TGTGCCAGCAGCCTAAGGAGCCCTGAAGCTTTCTTT. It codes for CASSLRSPEAFF.

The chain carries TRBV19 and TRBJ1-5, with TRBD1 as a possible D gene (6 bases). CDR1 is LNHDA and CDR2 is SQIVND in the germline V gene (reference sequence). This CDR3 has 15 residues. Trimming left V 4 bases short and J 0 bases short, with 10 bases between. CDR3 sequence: CASSRTVFSNQPQHF. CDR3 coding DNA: TGTGCCAGTAGTAGGACAGTTTTTAGCAATCAGCCCCAGCATTTT.

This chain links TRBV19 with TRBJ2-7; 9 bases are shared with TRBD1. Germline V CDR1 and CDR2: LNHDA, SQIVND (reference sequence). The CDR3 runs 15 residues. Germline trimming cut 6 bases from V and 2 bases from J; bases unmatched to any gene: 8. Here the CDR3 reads CASSARDRATYEQYF. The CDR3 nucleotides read TGTGCCAGTAGCGCCCGGGACAGGGCCACCTACGAGCAGTACTTC.

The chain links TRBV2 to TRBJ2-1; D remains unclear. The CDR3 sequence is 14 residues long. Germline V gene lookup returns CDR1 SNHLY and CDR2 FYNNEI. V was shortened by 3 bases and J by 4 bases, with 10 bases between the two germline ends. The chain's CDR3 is CASSDGVGYNEQFF. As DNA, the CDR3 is TGTGCCAGCAGTGATGGAGTAGGTTACAATGAGCAGTTCTTC.

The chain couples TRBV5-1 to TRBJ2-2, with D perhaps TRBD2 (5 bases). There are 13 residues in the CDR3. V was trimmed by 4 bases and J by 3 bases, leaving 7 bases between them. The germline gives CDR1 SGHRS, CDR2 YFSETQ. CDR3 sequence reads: CASSPGDTGELFF. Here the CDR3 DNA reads TGCGCCAGCAGCCCCGGGGACACCGGGGAGCTGTTTTTT.

The CDR3 DNA follows: TGTGCCAGTAATTTGGCGGGGGCCGGGGAGACCCAGTACTTC. It is translated as CASNLAGAGETQYF. This rearrangement joins TRBV6-6 to TRBJ2-5; D possibly corresponds to TRBD2 (7 bases). Trimming shortened V by 9 bases and J by 5 bases, and 19 bases separated the two germline ends. The CDR3 runs 14 residues. The germline CDR1 and CDR2 sequences are MNHNY and SVGAGI (reference sequence).